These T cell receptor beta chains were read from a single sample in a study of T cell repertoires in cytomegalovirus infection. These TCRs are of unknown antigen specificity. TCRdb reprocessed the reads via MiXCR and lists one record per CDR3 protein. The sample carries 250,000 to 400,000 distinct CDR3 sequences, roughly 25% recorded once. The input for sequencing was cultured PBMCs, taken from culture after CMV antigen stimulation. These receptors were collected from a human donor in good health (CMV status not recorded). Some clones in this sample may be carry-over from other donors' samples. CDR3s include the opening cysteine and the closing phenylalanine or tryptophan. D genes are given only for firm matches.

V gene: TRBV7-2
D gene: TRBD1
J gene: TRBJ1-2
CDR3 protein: CASSLGQGFSGYTF

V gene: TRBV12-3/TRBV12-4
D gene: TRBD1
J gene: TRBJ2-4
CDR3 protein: CASSLDRGGIQYF

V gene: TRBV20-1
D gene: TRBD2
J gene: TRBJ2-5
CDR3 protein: CSARQTSGRVSRSWETQYF

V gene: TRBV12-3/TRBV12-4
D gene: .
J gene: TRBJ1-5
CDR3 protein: CASRKGNQPQHF

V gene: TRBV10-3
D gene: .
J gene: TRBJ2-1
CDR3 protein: CAISDPGTDSYNEQFF

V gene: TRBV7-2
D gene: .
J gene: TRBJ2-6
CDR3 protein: CASSFRQEANVLTF

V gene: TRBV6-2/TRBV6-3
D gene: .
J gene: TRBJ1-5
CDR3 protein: CASSYGGGSLVQPQHF

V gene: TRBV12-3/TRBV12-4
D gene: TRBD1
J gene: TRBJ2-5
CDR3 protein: CASRSTGGAGTQYF

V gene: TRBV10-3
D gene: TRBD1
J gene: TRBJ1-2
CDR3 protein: CATGQGERGYTF

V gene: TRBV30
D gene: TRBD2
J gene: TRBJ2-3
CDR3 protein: CAATSGVSTDTQYF

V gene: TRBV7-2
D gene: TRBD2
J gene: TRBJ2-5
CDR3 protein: CASSLIRLAGGGETQYF

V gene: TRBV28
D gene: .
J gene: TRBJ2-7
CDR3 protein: CASSLHRVPYEQYF

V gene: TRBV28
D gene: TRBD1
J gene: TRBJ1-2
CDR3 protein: CASSLPGTGGSYGYTF

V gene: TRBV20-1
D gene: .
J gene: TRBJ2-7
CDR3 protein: CSAIGQSSYEQYF

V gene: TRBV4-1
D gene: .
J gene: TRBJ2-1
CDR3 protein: CASSQEQASSYNEQFF

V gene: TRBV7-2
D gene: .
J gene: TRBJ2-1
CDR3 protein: CASSLWGYNEQFF

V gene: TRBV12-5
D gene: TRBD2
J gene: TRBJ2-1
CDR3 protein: CASGSPGLDREQFF

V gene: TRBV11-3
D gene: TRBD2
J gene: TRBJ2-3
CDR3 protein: CASSSTQPLAGGTTDTQYF

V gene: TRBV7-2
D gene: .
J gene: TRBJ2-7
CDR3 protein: CASSDTTKQYF

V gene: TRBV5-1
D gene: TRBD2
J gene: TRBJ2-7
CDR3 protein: CASSLRTSGSAEQYF

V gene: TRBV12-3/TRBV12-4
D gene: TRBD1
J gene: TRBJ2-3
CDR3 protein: CASSTGAADTQYF

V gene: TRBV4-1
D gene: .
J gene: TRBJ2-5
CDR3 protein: CASSQESWGTQYF

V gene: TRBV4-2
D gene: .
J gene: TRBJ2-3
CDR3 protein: CASTLAGDASTDTQYF

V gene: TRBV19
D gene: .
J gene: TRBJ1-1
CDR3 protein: CASSSTGLGAFF

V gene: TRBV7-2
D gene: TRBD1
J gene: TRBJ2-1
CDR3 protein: CASSSGQGVWNEQFF

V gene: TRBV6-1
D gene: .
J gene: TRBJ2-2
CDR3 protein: CASSKPGLDTGELFF

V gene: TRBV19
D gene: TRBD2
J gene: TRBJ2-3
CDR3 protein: CASSIEPSSGRGTDTQYF

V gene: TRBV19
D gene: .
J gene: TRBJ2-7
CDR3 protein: CASSMALGQSYEQYF

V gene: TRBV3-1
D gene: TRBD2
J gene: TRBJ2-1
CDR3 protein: CASSQGMGRERSYNEQFF

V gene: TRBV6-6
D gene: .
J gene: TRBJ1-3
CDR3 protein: CASSYSSALGSGNTIYF

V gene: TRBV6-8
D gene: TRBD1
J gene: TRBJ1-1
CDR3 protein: CASRAQGYTEAFF

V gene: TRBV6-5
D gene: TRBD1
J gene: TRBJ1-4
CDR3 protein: CASSYGTGIFNEKLLF

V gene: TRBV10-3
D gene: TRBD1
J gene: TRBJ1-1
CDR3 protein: CAIQGARTEAFF

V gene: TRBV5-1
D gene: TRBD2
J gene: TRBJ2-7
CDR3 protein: CASSLGTSDNEQYF

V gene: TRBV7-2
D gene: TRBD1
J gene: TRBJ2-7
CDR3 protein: CASSFNRGTSYEQYF

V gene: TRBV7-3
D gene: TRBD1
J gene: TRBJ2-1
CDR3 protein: CASSRGDRGQDEQFF

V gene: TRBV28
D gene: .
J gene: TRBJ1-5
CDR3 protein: CASSLLSQGTNQPQHF

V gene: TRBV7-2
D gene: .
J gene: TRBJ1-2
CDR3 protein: CASTKGGTGVDYGYTF

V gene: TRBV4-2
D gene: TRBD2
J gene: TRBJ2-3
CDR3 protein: CASSQDRGAGSQYF

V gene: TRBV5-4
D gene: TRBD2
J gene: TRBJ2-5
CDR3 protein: CASSLPLSGRTEETQYF

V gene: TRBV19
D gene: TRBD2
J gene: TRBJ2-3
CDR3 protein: CASTPRRAGRDTQYF

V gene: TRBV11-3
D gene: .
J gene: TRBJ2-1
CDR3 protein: CASSLTRVTHNEQFF

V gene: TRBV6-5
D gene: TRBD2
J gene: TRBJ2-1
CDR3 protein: CASSYWASGRWEQFF

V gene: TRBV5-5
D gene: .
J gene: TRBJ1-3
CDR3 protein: CASSLFWVSGNTIYF

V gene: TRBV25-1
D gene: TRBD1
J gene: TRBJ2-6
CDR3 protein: CASSAPGQGSNVLTF

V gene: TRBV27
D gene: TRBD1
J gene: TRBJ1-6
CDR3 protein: CASRAPGTASPLHF

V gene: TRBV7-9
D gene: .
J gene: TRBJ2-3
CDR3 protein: CASRTGAATTDTQYF

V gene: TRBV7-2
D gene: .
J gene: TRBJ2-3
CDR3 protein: CASSTDGGSDTQYF

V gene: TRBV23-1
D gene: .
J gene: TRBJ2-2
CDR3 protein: CASTPWGRAANTGELFF